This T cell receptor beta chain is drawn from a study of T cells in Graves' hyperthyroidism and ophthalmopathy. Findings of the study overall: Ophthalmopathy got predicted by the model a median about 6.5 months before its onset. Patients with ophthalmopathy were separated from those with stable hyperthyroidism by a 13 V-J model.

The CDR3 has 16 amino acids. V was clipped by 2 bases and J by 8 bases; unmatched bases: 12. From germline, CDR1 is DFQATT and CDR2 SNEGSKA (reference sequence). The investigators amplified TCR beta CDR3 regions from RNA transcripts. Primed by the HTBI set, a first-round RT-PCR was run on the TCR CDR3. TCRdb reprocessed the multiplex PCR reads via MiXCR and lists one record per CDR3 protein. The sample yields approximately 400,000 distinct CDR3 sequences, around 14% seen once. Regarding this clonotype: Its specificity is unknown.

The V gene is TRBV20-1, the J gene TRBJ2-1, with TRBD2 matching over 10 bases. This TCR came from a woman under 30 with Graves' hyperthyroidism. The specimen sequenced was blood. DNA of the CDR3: TGCAGTGCTAGAAAGAGAGCGGGAGGGCCCCCCTATGAGCAGTTCTTC. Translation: CSARKRAGGPPYEQFF.